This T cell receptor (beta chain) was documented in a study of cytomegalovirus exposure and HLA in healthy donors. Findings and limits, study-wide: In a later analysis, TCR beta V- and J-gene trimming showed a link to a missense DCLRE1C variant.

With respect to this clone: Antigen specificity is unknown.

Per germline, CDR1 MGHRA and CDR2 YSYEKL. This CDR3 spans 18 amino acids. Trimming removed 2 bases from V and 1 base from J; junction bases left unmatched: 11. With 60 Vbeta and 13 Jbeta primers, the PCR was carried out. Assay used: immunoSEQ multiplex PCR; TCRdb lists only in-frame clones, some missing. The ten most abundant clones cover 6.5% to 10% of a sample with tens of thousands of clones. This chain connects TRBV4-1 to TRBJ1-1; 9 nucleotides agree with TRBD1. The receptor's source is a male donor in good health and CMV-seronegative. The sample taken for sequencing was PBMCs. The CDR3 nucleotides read TGCGCCAGCAGCCAATTCTCCGGCGGGACAGGGTCGAACACTGAAGCTTTCTTT. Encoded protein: CASSQFSGGTGSNTEAFF.